The 24 T cell receptor beta chains reported below all come from one sample, sequenced in a study of T-cell reconstitution after alpha-beta-depleted transplantation in children. The authors prepared the TCRbeta library with unique molecular identifiers. TCRdb re-analysed the PCR reads in MiXCR, keeping a single row per CDR3 protein. The sample holds approximately 44,000 distinct CDR3 sequences, about 5.7% seen once. Sequenced here: PBMCs, mostly from graft donor cells, sampled 60 days after TCRalphabeta/CD19-depleted stem cell transplant. These receptors originate from a female patient between 2 and 15 years old who had a stem cell transplant for aplastic anemia, so the T cells may come from the graft donor.

V usage is TRBV2 and J usage is TRBJ2-5; 8 bases match TRBD2. The CDR3 contains 15 residues. Germline V gene data show CDR1 as SNHLY and CDR2 as FYNNEI. V lost 4 bases and J lost 7; bases outside the gene matches: 11. The CDR3 DNA sequence: TGTGCCAGCAGTGCCCAGCGGGGTGCGGGAGGGACCCAGTACTTC. Residues: CASSAQRGAGGTQYF.

This clonotype has ten or more counts. The chain combines TRBV7-9 with TRBJ1-4; no definite D call. Trimming left V 5 bases short and J 7 bases short, with 5 bases between. The germline V gene has CDR1 SEHNR and CDR2 FQNEAQ (reference sequence). This CDR3 spans 11 amino acids. The CDR3 loop is CASSLLEKLFF. In DNA, the CDR3 is TGTGCCAGCAGCCTCCTTGAAAAACTGTTTTTT. Full variable domain (remainder filled in from reference TRBV7-9 and TRBJ1-4): DTGVSQNPRHKITKRGQNVTFRCDPISEHNRLYWYRQTLGQGPEFLTYFQNEAQLEKSRLLSDRFSAERPKGSFSTLEIQRTEQGDSAMYLCASSLLEKLFFGSGTQLSVL.

Here the CDR3 reads CASSQFAGASTDTQYF. In DNA, the CDR3 is TGTGCCAGCAGCCAGTTCGCGGGGGCTAGCACAGATACGCAGTATTTT. This chain links TRBV16 with TRBJ2-3; perhaps TRBD2 as D (7 bases). The CDR3 contains 16 residues. CDR1 is KGHSY and CDR2 is FQNENV in the germline V gene. Trimming stripped 3 bases from V and 0 bases from J, with 13 bases between.

V gene TRBV11-2 combines with J gene TRBJ2-5; TRBD1 is a possible D gene (6 bases). This CDR3 is 15 amino acids long. V was trimmed by 3 bases and J by 5 bases, leaving 16 bases between them. The germline V gene has CDR1 SGHAT and CDR2 FQNNGV. The DNA of the CDR3 is TGTGCCAGCAGCTTTTACTCACAGGGCGGCGAGACCCAGTACTTC. Amino acids: CASSFYSQGGETQYF.

This clonotype was observed a handful of times. The genes are TRBV7-9 and TRBJ2-5; 7 bases align to TRBD2. The CDR3 contains 14 residues. Germline CDR1 SEHNR, CDR2 FQNEAQ (reference sequence). Germline trimming cut 3 bases from V and 1 base from J; bases unmatched to any gene: 2. CDR3 DNA sequence: TGTGCCAGCAGCTTCTCGGGGGGCCAAGAGACCCAGTACTTC. Encoded protein: CASSFSGGQETQYF.

The count of this clonotype is one. Since a much larger clone is just one base distant, this may be a read error. This rearrangement joins TRBV5-1 to TRBJ1-2; D ambiguous. Germline V gene sequence: CDR1 SGHRS, CDR2 YFSETQ. The CDR3 has 15 residues. Trimming took 1 base from V and 4 from J, leaving 14 bases between them. This CDR3 is CASSLNGNSIYGYTF. CDR3 DNA sequence: TGCGCCAGCAGCTTGAACGGCAACAGCATCTATGGCTACACCTTC.

This clonotype appeared a few times. The chain recombines TRBV4-2 with TRBJ2-2; 7 nucleotides match TRBD1. Germline trimming cut 4 bases from V and 4 bases from J; bases unmatched to any gene: 9. The CDR3 runs 16 residues. CDR1 and CDR2 from the germline V gene are LGHNA and YNFKEQ. CDR3 DNA sequence: TGTGCCAGCAGCCGGCCTACAGGGGCGGGCACCGGGGAGCTGTTTTTT. It translates to CASSRPTGAGTGELFF.

This clonotype was detected many times. The V call is TRBV3-1, the J call TRBJ1-5; TRBD1 might be the D (5 bases). Deletions cut 1 base from V and 5 bases from J, with 6 bases between. In germline, CDR1 is LGHDT, CDR2 YNNKEL (reference sequence). There are 13 residues in the CDR3. In DNA form, the CDR3 reads TGTGCCAGCAGCCAAGGCAGGGATCAGCCCCAGCATTTT. Protein: CASSQGRDQPQHF.

This clonotype was detected many times. The chain has TRBV5-1 and TRBJ1-6; tentative D call: TRBD1 (6 bases). CDR3 length equals 14 residues. CDR1 is SGHRS and CDR2 is YFSETQ in the germline V gene. Trimming removed 4 bases from V and 6 bases from J, with 11 bases in between. CDR3 sequence reads: CASSPGQPNSPLHF. CDR3 in DNA: TGCGCCAGCAGCCCTGGACAGCCTAATTCACCCCTCCACTTT. The whole variable domain, filled in from reference TRBV5-1 and TRBJ1-6, reads KAGVTQTPRYLIKTRGQQVTLSCSPISGHRSVSWYQQTPGQGLQFLFEYFSETQRNKGNFPGRFSGRQFSNSRSEMNVSTLELGDSALYLCASSPGQPNSPLHFGNGTRLTVT.

The chain joins TRBV6-6 to TRBJ2-2; 8 nucleotides agree with TRBD1. V was clipped by 7 bases and J by 3 bases; unmatched bases: 7. Germline CDR1 is MNHNY and CDR2 is SVGAGI (reference sequence). The CDR3 has 15 residues. The CDR3 is CASMTGTGYTGELFF. The CDR3 DNA sequence: TGTGCCAGCATGACCGGGACAGGATACACCGGGGAGCTGTTTTTT.

This clonotype was observed at least ten times. The chain employs TRBV20-1 and TRBJ2-7; 12 bases map to TRBD2. Trimming removed 5 bases from V and 7 bases from J; junction bases left unmatched: 12. CDR3 length: 15 amino acids. CDR1 and CDR2 from the germline V gene are DFQATT and SNEGSKA (reference sequence). In nucleotides, the CDR3 is TGCAGTGCTGGATCAACTAGCGGGGGGTTCGTTGAGCAGTACTTC. This translates into CSAGSTSGGFVEQYF.

V is TRBV19 and J is TRBJ1-4, with TRBD1 identical over 7 bases. V trimming: 2 bases; J trimming: 6 bases; junction bases outside the gene matches: 3. In germline, CDR1 is LNHDA, CDR2 SQIVND (reference sequence). The CDR3 sequence is 14 residues long. This CDR3 reads CASSIWDRDEKLFF. Here the CDR3 DNA reads TGTGCCAGTAGTATATGGGACAGAGATGAAAAACTGTTTTTT.

V usage is TRBV12-3 or TRBV12-4 and J usage is TRBJ2-2, with TRBD2 matching 7 bases. Unmatched junction bases numbered 16, after V lost 6 bases and J lost 6 bases. The CDR3 covers 17 residues. CDR3 amino acids: CASSRNGLAGRSGELFF. CDR3 sequence (DNA): TGTGCCAGCAGCCGGAACGGGTTAGCGGGTCGGTCCGGGGAGCTGTTTTTT.

This clonotype was found many times. The chain links TRBV5-1 to TRBJ1-2; D unresolved. The CDR3 totals 13 residues. The germline gives CDR1 SGHRS, CDR2 YFSETQ. With 0 bases removed from V and 3 bases from J, the gap between germline ends came to 6 bases. The CDR3 reads CASSLVGDYGYTF. The CDR3 nucleotides are TGCGCCAGCAGCTTGGTGGGCGACTATGGCTACACCTTC.

The sample holds many counts of this clonotype. The chain combines TRBV5-1 with TRBJ1-1, with a weak D call TRBD1 (6 bases). Germline V gene data show CDR1 as SGHRS and CDR2 as YFSETQ. CDR3 length: 14 amino acids. The germline V and J ends were trimmed by 6 bases and 8 bases, with 20 bases remaining between them. CDR3 nucleotides: TGCGCCAGCAACTTCGTGGGGGCTCCTCAGGAAGCTTTCTTT. Its translation: CASNFVGAPQEAFF. Full variable domain (missing parts from reference TRBV5-1 and TRBJ1-1): KAGVTQTPRYLIKTRGQQVTLSCSPISGHRSVSWYQQTPGQGLQFLFEYFSETQRNKGNFPGRFSGRQFSNSRSEMNVSTLELGDSALYLCASNFVGAPQEAFFGQGTRLTVV.

By proportion, this clonotype is medium-sized. This chain joins TRBV12-3 or TRBV12-4 and TRBJ2-3; either TRBD1 or TRBD2 may supply D (5 bases each). Trimming stripped 0 bases from V and 1 base from J, with 5 bases between. This CDR3 spans 14 amino acids. The CDR3 loop reads CASSLAGGTDTQYF. The DNA of the CDR3 is TGTGCCAGCAGTTTAGCGGGGGGCACAGATACGCAGTATTTT.

This clonotype was observed a few times. The chain couples TRBV7-3 to TRBJ2-2; 9 bases are a match to TRBD2. The CDR3 has 17 amino acids. V trimming: 1 base; J trimming: 0 bases; junction bases outside the gene matches: 3. CDR1 and CDR2 from the germline V gene are SGHTA and FQGTGA. The CDR3 sequence: CASSLIAGAPNTGELFF. CDR3 coding DNA: TGTGCCAGCAGCTTAATAGCGGGAGCCCCGAACACCGGGGAGCTGTTTTTT.

In this sample, this clonotype turned up many times. V usage is TRBV27 and J usage is TRBJ1-2; D gene uncertain. V gave up 5 bases and J gave up 8 bases, with 12 bases separating them. The length of the CDR3 is 12 residues. CDR1 is MNHEY and CDR2 is SMNVEV in the germline V gene (reference sequence). The CDR3 loop is CASSRPGDGYTF. CDR3 DNA sequence: TGTGCCAGCAGTCGCCCAGGTGACGGCTACACCTTC.

There are many counts of this clonotype. The chain links TRBV28 to TRBJ1-4; the D gene is possibly TRBD1 (5 bases). Trimming removed 5 bases at V and 3 bases at J, with 10 bases between. CDR1 is MDHEN and CDR2 is SYDVKM in the germline V gene. The CDR3 contains 14 residues. DNA for the CDR3: TGTGCCAGCAGTGTCCGGGGGGCTAATGAAAAACTGTTTTTT. Encoded protein: CASSVRGANEKLFF.

This clonotype was counted ten times or more. V gene TRBV29-1 combines with J gene TRBJ1-1; D remains ambiguous. Germline V CDR1 and CDR2: SQVTM, ANQGSEA. This CDR3 spans 12 amino acids. V was cut by 1 base and J by 5 bases, with 8 bases left in between. The CDR3 reads CSVEAPGTEAFF. DNA of the CDR3: TGCAGCGTTGAAGCCCCGGGAACTGAAGCTTTCTTT. The full variable domain, completed using reference TRBV29-1 and TRBJ1-1, is SAVISQKPSRDICQRGTSLTIQCQVDSQVTMMFWYRQQPGQSLTLIATANQGSEATYESGFVIDKFPISRPNLTFSTLTVSNMSPEDSSIYLCSVEAPGTEAFFGQGTRLTVV.

V and J are TRBV6-5 and TRBJ1-1; no reliable D call. The CDR3 length is 14 residues. CDR1 and CDR2 (germline): MNHEY, SVGAGI. V was pared by 2 bases and J by 1 base, with 8 bases between. The CDR3 is CASSYGRENTEAFF. CDR3 in DNA: TGTGCCAGCAGTTACGGGCGGGAGAACACTGAAGCTTTCTTT.

This clonotype was recorded many times. The chain has TRBV2 and TRBJ2-1; D is tentatively TRBD1 or TRBD2 (6 bases each). This CDR3 spans 13 amino acids. Germline assignment: CDR1 SNHLY and CDR2 FYNNEI. With 5 bases removed from V and 7 bases from J, the gap between germline ends came to 12 bases. The CDR3 DNA follows: TGTGCCAGCAGTTTAAGAGGGGGGAATGAGCAGTTCTTC. It is translated as CASSLRGGNEQFF.

This clonotype was seen many times. The V gene is TRBV7-9, the J gene TRBJ2-7, with no clear D. The CDR3 has 12 amino acids. Germline CDR1 is SEHNR and CDR2 is FQNEAQ (reference sequence). Trimming took off 1 base at V and 7 bases at J, with 8 bases between the two ends. The CDR3 loop reads CASSLEGLEQYV. The CDR3, as DNA: TGTGCCAGCAGCTTAGAGGGCCTTGAGCAGTACGTC.

This clonotype came up many times. This chain joins TRBV20-1 and TRBJ2-1, with 13 positions matching TRBD2. Trimming cost V 6 bases and J 3 bases; bases outside gene matches: 8. CDR1 and CDR2 from the germline V gene are DFQATT and SNEGSKA (reference sequence). This CDR3 comprises 16 residues. CDR3 sequence (DNA): TGCAGTGCCCCGGGACTAGCGGGATCAAACTACAATGAGCAGTTCTTC. Its translation: CSAPGLAGSNYNEQFF.